These T cell receptor beta chains were read from a single sample in a study of control samples from healthy donors and cancer patients. TCRdb's table, derived via immunoSEQ multiplex PCR, lists solely in-frame clones and lacks some. The sample lists approximately 99,000 clones, around four fifths occurring once. Sequencing was performed on blood. The receptors were sampled from a young man in good health. Both conserved end residues are part of each CDR3.

>TRBJ1-2|TRBV4-3
CASSQDVRPDRSYGYTF
>TRBJ2-1|TRBV12-5
CASGLVRTGGYNEQFF
>TRBJ1-2|TRBV29-1
CSLWTGPYGYTF
>TRBJ2-7|TRBV5-1
CASSLFGVGPAEQYF
>TRBJ1-5|TRBV24-1
CATSVTSSNQPQHF
>TRBJ1-2|TRBV6-5
CASSFDRGDGYTF
>TRBJ1-2|TRBV6-5
CASSYRDGPYTF
>TRBJ1-6|TRBV5-6
CASSSGGPTYNSPLHF
>TRBJ1-6|TRBV19
CATADRGLSQGSPLHF
>TRBJ2-1|TRBV20-1
CSAWARLEQFF
>TRBJ1-3|TRBV4-1
CASSFGQANSGNTIYF
>TRBJ2-2|TRBV6-5
CASSRTGGAGELFF
>TRBJ1-5|TRBV2
CASSGLQHQPQHF
>TRBJ2-4|TRBV5-5
CASSLRSMENIQYF
>TRBJ2-5|TRBV18
CASGQETQYF
>TRBJ2-5|TRBV15
CATSRDEGLQETQYF
>TRBJ2-4|TRBV5-4
CASSSPAQGSGNIQYF
>TRBJ1-4|TRBV6-6
CASTANPPTNEKLFF
>TRBJ2-1|TRBV24-1
CATSSVAGGANEQFF
>TRBJ1-1|TRBV6-5
CATETGGITEAFF
>TRBJ2-2|TRBV19
CASSIASGGGNTGELFF
>TRBJ1-1|TRBV4-1
CASSQGQGRTEAFF
>TRBJ2-2|TRBV9
CASSVAGELFF
>TRBJ1-4|TRBV6-5
CASSQGRINEKLFF
>TRBJ1-3|TRBV28
CASSLTGVVGNTIYF
>TRBJ1-4|TRBV5-6
CASSLVQGEEKLFF
>TRBJ2-2|TRBV4-1
CASSQEPGDNTGELFF